The rows below give T cell receptor beta chains drawn from one sample of a study of OX40 agonist ivuxolimab in advanced cancers. Using immunoSEQ multiplex PCR, the repertoire was profiled, and TCRdb retains in-frame clones only, with some absent. The sample shows 40,000 or so clones, more than 70% of them seen only once. Here the sequenced sample was CD4+ or CD8+ T cells sorted from blood, taken in a trial of the OX40 agonist ivuxolimab. These receptor sequences come from an adult with an advanced solid tumor such as melanoma, head and neck, liver or kidney cancer. Each CDR3 is given with its conserved first and last residue. D genes are given only for firm matches. Rows give clone size only sometimes, using once, few, many, or a class for an expanded clone.

>TRBJ2-3|TRBD2|TRBV4-2|-
CASSPGLVTSTDTQYF
TGTGCCAGCAGCCCGGGACTAGTAACTAGCACAGATACGCAGTATTTT
>TRBJ2-2|-|TRBV14|-
CASSQENTGELFF
TGTGCCAGCAGCCAGGAGAACACCGGGGAGCTGTTTTTT
>TRBJ1-2|TRBD1|TRBV6-6|-
CASSPLGQGALNGYTF
TGTGCCAGCAGTCCCCTCGGACAGGGGGCGCTTAATGGCTACACCTTC
>TRBJ2-5|-|TRBV5-4|-
CASSFDRGETQYF
TGTGCCAGCAGCTTTGATAGGGGAGAGACCCAGTACTTC
>TRBJ1-2|TRBD1|TRBV5-1|-
CASSLGQGVDGRYGYTF
TGCGCCAGCAGCTTGGGACAGGGAGTCGATGGTCGTTATGGCTACACCTTC
>TRBJ1-4|-|TRBV5-1|-
CASSLLGINEKLFF
TGCGCCAGCAGCTTGCTGGGAATCAATGAAAAACTGTTTTTT
>TRBJ2-5|-|TRBV10-3|-
CAISDRSGNGETQYF
TGTGCCATCAGTGATCGATCCGGGAATGGGGAGACCCAGTACTTC
>TRBJ1-4|-|TRBV6-6|-
CASRTGPYEKLFF
TGTGCCAGCAGGACAGGCCCTTATGAAAAACTGTTTTTT
>TRBJ2-6|-|TRBV7-9|-
CASSLGRGTGSSGANVLTF
TGTGCCAGCAGCTTGGGGAGGGGGACAGGCTCTTCCGGGGCCAACGTCCTGACTTTC
>TRBJ2-5|-|TRBV4-3|-
CASSQDRGIETQYF
TGCGCCAGCAGCCAAGATAGAGGGATAGAGACCCAGTACTTC
>TRBJ2-3|-|TRBV15|-
CATSREARSRQYF
TGTGCCACCAGCAGAGAAGCGCGGAGTAGGCAGTATTTT
>TRBJ2-7|TRBD1|TRBV14|-
CASSHPRGQGAHEQYF
TGTGCCAGCAGCCACCCGAGGGGACAGGGGGCCCACGAGCAGTACTTC
>TRBJ1-5|TRBD1|TRBV2|-
CASSEAGRGLWVQPQHF
TGTGCCAGCAGTGAAGCGGGCAGGGGGCTATGGGTTCAGCCCCAGCATTTT
>TRBJ2-1|-|TRBV7-9|-
CASSLARIDEQFF
TGTGCCAGCAGCTTAGCGAGGATCGATGAGCAGTTCTTC
>TRBJ1-1|TRBD1|TRBV6-6|medium-sized
CASSSGTGNTEAFF
TGTGCCAGCAGTTCCGGGACAGGGAACACTGAAGCTTTCTTT
>TRBJ1-5|TRBD1|TRBV6-1|-
CASSGQGDYQPQHF
TGTGCCAGCAGTGGACAGGGGGATTATCAGCCCCAGCATTTT
>TRBJ1-1|-|TRBV28|-
CASTPKGRKNTEAFF
TGTGCCAGCACTCCTAAAGGGCGAAAGAACACTGAAGCTTTCTTT
>TRBJ1-5|-|TRBV18|once
CASHSRRDQPQHF
TGTGCCAGCCACAGCCGTAGAGATCAGCCCCAGCATTTT
>TRBJ1-3|-|TRBV7-9|-
CASSFLTGKGDTIYF
TGTGCCAGCAGCTTCCTGACAGGCAAAGGAGACACCATATATTTT
>TRBJ1-2|TRBD1|TRBV27|-
CASSYDRGRLGGYTF
TGTGCCAGCAGTTACGACAGGGGGAGGCTGGGAGGCTACACCTTC
>TRBJ1-1|-|TRBV7-9|-
CASSLVAGEAFF
TGTGCCAGCAGCTTAGTAGCGGGGGAAGCTTTCTTT
>TRBJ2-5|TRBD2|TRBV5-5|-
CASSRRGLAYETQYF
TGTGCCAGCAGCAGGAGGGGACTAGCTTACGAGACCCAGTACTTC
>TRBJ2-7|TRBD2|TRBV18|-
CASSPGRATRTGYEQYF
TGTGCCAGCTCACCGGGGAGGGCTACCCGAACAGGCTACGAGCAGTACTTC
>TRBJ2-2|-|TRBV18|-
CASSPPTGELFF
TGTGCCAGCTCACCTCCCACCGGGGAGCTGTTTTTT